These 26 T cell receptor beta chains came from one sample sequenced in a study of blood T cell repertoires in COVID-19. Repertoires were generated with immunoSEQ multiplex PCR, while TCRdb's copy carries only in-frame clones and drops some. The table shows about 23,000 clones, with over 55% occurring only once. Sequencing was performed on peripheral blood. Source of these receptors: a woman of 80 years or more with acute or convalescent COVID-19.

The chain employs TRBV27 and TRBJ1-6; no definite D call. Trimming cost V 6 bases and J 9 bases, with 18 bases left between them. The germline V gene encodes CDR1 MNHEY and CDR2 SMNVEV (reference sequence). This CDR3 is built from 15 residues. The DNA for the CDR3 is TGTGCCAGCAGCCCAGGTGGCTTGAAAAGTTCACCCCTCCACTTT. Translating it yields CASSPGGLKSSPLHF.

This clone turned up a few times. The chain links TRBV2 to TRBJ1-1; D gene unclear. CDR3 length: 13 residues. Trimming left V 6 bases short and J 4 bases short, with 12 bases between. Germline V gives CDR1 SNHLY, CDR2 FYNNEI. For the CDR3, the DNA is TGTGCCAGCAGAAGCAACCCCACCACTGAAGCTTTCTTT. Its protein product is CASRSNPTTEAFF.

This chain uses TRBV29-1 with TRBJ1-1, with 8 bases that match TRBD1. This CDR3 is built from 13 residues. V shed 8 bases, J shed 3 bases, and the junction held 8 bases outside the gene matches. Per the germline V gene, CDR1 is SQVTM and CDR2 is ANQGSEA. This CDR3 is CSTCTGGDTEAFF. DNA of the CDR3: TGCAGCACATGCACAGGGGGGGACACTGAAGCTTTCTTT.

The CDR3: CSVGGAPTDTQYF. CDR3 DNA sequence: TGCAGCGTTGGTGGGGCCCCCACAGATACGCAGTATTTT. This chain uses TRBV29-1 with TRBJ2-3, with a weak D call TRBD1 (5 bases). V lost 4 bases and J lost 2, with 10 bases in between. This CDR3 region has 13 residues. The germline gives CDR1 SQVTM, CDR2 ANQGSEA.

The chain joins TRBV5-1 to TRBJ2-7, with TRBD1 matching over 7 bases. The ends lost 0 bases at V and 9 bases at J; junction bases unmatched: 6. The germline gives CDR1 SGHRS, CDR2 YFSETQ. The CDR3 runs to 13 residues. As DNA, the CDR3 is TGCGCCAGCAGCTTGGTGGTAGGGGGCTGGCAGTACTTC. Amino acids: CASSLVVGGWQYF.

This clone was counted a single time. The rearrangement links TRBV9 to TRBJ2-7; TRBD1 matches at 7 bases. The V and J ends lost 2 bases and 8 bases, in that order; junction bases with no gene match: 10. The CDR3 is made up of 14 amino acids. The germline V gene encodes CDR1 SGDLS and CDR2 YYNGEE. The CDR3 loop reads CASSVFRDSDQQYF. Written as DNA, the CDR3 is TGTGCCAGCAGCGTCTTCCGGGACAGTGACCAGCAGTACTTC.

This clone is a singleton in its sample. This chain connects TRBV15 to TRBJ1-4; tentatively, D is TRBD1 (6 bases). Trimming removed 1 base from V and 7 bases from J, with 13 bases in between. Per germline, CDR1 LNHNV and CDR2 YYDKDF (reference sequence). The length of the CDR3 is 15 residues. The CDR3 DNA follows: TGTGCCACCAGCAGAGGTCAGGGGAGCGCTGAAAAACTGTTTTTT. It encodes CATSRGQGSAEKLFF.

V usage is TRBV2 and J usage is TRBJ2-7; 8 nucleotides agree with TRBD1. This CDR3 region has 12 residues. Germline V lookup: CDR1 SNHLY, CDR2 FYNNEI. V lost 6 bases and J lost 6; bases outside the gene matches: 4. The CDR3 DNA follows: TGTGCCAGCAGATACACAGGGGGCGAGCAGTACTTC. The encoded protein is CASRYTGGEQYF.

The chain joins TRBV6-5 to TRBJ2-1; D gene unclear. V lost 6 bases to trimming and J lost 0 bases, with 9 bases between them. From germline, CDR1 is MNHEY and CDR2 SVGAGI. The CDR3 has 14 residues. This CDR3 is CASSPMSSYNEQFF. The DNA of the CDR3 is TGTGCCAGCAGCCCCATGAGCTCCTACAATGAGCAGTTCTTC.

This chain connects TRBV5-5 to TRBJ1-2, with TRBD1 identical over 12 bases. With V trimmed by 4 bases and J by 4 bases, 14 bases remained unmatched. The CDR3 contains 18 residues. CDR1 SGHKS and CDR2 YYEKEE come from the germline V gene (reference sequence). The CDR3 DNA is TGTGCCAGCAGCACAACCGGGACAGGGGGCGCGGGGAGCTATGGCTACACCTTC. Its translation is CASSTTGTGGAGSYGYTF.

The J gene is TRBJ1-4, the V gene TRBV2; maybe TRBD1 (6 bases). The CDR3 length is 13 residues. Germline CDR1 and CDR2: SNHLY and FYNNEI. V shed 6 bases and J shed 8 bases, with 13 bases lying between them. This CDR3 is CASRQGVEEKLFF. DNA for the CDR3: TGTGCCAGCAGACAGGGAGTCGAGGAAAAACTGTTTTTT.

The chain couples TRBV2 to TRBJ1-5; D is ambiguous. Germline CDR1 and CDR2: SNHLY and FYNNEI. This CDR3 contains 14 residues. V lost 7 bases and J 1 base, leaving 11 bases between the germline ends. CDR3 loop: CASTLGRSNQPQHF. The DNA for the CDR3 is TGTGCCAGCACCCTGGGGAGGAGCAATCAGCCCCAGCATTTT. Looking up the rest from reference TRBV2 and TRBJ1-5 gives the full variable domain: EPEVTQTPSHQVTQMGQEVILRCVPISNHLYFYWYRQILGQKVEFLVSFYNNEISEKSEIFDDQFSVERPDGSNFTLKIRSTKLEDSAMYFCASTLGRSNQPQHFGDGTRLSIL.

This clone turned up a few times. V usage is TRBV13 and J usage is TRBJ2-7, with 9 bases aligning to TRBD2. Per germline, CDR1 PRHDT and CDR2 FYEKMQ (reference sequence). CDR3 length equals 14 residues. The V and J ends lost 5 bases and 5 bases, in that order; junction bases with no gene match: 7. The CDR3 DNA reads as TGTGCCAGCAGCACAAGCGGGGGGCCACACGAGCAGTACTTC. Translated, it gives CASSTSGGPHEQYF.

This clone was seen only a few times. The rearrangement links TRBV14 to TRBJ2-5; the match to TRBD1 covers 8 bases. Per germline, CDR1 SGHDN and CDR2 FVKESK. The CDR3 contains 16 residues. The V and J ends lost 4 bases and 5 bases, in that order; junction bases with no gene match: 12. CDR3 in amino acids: CASSPGYRGRGETQYF. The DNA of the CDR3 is TGTGCCAGCAGCCCTGGTTACAGGGGGAGAGGGGAGACCCAGTACTTC.

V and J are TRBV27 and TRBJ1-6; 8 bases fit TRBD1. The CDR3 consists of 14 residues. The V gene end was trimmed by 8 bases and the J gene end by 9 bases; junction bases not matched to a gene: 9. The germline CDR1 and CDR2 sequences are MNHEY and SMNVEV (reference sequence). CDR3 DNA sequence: TGTGCCAGCTCCGGACAGGGATGGTTTTCACCCCTCCACTTT. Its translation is CASSGQGWFSPLHF.

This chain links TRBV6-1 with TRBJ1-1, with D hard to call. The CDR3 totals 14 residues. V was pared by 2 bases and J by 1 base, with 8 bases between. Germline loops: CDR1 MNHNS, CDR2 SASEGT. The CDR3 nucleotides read TGTGCCAGCAGTGAATTTGAGGGGAACACTGAAGCTTTCTTT. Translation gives CASSEFEGNTEAFF.

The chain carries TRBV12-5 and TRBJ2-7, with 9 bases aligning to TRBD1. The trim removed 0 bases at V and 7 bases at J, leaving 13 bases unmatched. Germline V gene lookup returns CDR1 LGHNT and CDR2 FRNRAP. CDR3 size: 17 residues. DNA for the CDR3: TGTGCTAGTGGTTTGGTACAATCGGGACAGGGAGAAAGGGAGCAGTACTTC. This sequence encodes CASGLVQSGQGEREQYF.

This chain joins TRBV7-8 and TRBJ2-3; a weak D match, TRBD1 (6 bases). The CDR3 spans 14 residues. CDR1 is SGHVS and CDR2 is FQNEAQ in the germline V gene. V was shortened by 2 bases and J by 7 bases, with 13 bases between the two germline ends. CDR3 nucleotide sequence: TGTGCCAGCAGCTTACTTTCACAGGGTCATACGCAGTATTTT. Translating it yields CASSLLSQGHTQYF. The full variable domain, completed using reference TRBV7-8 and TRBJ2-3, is GAGVSQSPRYKVAKRGQDVALRCDPISGHVSLFWYQQALGQGPEFLTYFQNEAQLDKSGLPSDRFFAERPEGSVSTLKIQRTQQEDSAVYLCASSLLSQGHTQYFGPGTRLTVL.

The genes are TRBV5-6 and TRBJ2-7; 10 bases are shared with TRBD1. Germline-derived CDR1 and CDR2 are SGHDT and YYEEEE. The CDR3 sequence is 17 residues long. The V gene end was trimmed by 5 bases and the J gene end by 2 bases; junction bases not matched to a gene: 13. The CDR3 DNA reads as TGTGCCAGCAGTCGTTTCCGAGGGGGACAGGGGACCTACGAGCAGTACTTC. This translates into CASSRFRGGQGTYEQYF. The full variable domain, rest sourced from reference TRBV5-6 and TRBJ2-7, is DAGVTQSPTHLIKTRGQQVTLRCSPKSGHDTVSWYQQALGQGPQFIFQYYEEEERQRGNFPDRFSGHQFPNYSSELNVNALLLGDSALYLCASSRFRGGQGTYEQYFGPGTRLTVT.

CDR3 region: CAISPRGPRGEETQYF. CDR3 DNA: TGTGCCATCAGCCCAAGAGGGCCACGGGGAGAAGAGACCCAGTACTTC. This chain connects TRBV10-3 to TRBJ2-5; tentatively, D is TRBD2 (5 bases). Germline CDR1 is ENHRY and CDR2 is SYGVKD. The V and J ends lost 6 bases and 3 bases respectively, with 20 bases between them. This CDR3 is 16 amino acids long.

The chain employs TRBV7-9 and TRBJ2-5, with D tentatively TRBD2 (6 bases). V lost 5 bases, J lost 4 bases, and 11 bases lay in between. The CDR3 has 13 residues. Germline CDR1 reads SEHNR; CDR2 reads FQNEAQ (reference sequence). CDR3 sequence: CASSIDGGETQYF. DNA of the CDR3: TGTGCCAGCAGCATAGACGGGGGAGAGACCCAGTACTTC.

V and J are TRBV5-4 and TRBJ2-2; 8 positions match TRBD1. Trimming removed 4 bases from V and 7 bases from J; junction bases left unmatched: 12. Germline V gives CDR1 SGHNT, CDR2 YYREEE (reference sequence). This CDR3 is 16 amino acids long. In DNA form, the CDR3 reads TGTGCCAGCAGCAATGGGGGCAGGGGGCTTGGCGGGGAGCTGTTTTTT. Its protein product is CASSNGGRGLGGELFF.

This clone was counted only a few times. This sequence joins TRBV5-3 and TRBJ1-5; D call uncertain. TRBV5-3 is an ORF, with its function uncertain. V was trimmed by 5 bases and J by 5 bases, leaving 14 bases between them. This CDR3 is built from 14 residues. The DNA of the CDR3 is TGTGCCAGAAGACTACCACGGATAGATCAGCCCCAGCATTTT. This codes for CARRLPRIDQPQHF.

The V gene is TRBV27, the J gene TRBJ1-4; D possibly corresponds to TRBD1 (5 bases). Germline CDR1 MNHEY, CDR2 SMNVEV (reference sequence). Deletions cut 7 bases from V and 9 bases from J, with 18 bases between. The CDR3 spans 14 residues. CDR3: CASTFLGGMQKLFF. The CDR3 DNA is TGTGCCAGCACCTTTTTGGGGGGGATGCAAAAACTGTTTTTT.

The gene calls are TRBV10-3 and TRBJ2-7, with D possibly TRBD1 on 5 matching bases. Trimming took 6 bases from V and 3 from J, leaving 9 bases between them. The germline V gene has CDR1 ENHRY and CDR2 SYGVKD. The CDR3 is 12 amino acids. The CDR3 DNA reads TGTGCCATCAGATCTGACAGCTACGAGCAGTACTTC. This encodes CAIRSDSYEQYF.

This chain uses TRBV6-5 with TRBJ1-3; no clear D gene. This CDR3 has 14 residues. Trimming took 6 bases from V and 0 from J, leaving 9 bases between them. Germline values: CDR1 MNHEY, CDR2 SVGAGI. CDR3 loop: CASRLSSSGNTIYF. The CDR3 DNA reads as TGTGCCAGCAGGTTATCGAGCTCTGGAAACACCATATATTTT.